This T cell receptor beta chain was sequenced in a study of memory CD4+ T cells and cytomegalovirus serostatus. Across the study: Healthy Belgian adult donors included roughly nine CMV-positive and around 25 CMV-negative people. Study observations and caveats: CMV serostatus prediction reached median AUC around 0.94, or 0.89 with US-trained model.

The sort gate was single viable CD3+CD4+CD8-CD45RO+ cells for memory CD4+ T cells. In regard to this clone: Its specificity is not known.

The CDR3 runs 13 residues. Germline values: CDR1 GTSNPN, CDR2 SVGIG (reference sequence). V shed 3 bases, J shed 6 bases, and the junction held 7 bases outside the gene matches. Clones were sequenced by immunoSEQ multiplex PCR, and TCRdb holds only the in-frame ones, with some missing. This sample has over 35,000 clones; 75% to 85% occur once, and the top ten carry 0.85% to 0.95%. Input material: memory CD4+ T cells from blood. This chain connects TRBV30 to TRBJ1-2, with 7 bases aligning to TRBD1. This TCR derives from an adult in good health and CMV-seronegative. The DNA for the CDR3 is TGTGCCTGGAGGACAGGGTTGGTTCATGGCTACACCTTC. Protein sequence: CAWRTGLVHGYTF.